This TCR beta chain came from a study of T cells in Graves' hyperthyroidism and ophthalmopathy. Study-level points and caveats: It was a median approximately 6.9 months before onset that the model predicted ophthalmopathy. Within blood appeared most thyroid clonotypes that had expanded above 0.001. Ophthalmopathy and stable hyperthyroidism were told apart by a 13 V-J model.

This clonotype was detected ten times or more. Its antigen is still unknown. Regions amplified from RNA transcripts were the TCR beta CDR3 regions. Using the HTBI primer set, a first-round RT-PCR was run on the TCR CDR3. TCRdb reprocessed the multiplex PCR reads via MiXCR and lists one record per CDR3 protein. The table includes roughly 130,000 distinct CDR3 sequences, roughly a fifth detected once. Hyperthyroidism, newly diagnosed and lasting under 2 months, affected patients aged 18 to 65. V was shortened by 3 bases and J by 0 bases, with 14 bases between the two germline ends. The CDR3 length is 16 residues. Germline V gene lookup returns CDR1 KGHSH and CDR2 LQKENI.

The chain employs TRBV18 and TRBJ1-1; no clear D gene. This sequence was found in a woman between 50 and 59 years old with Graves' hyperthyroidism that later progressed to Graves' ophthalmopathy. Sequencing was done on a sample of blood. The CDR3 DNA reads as TGTGCCAGCTCACCGGTTGTGGGGTTGTTGAACACTGAAGCTTTCTTT. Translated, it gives CASSPVVGLLNTEAFF.